The present entry profiles one T cell receptor beta chain with its context. The antigen is not known. CDR1 and CDR2 (germline): MNHNS, SASEGT. V dropped 5 bases and J dropped 3 bases, with 8 bases sitting between them. This CDR3 is built from 13 residues. These data belong to a study of vaccination and CD4 T cells after COVID-19. Study information: Post-COVID draws followed diagnosis by a median around 100 days (range 35 to 161).

Oncomine TCR Beta short-read sequencing was applied to DNA from cultured CD4+ T cells. From CD4+ T cells that had been cultured, genomic DNA was extracted. TCRdb processed the PCR reads anew with MiXCR; each CDR3 protein has one entry. This sample yields fewer than 10,000 distinct CDR3 sequences, of which around 50% are seen a single time; around 20% belongs to the top ten. Treatment given: approximately 11-day PBMC culture with coronavirus spike peptide pools or control peptides (ViraFEST assay). The chain carries TRBV6-1 and TRBJ1-5; no firm D call. The TCR sequence derives from a human donor who had recovered from COVID-19. The sequenced material came from CD4+ T cells from blood, cultured in vitro. The CDR3 is CASSSRDNQPQHF. The CDR3 bases are TGTGCCAGCAGTAGTAGGGACAATCAGCCCCAGCATTTT.